These 23 T cell receptor beta chains came from one sample sequenced in a study of blood T cell repertoires in COVID-19. TCRdb's table, derived via immunoSEQ multiplex PCR, lists solely in-frame clones and lacks some. The data show 200,000 to 250,000 clones, approximately 82% seen once. Sequencing was carried out using peripheral blood. The origin of the receptors is a man aged 25-45 years who had recovered from COVID-19.

This chain uses TRBV2 with TRBJ2-1; TRBD2 matches at 8 bases. The V segment lost 6 bases and the J segment 0 bases; nucleotides outside the gene matches: 7. Germline-derived CDR1 and CDR2 are SNHLY and FYNNEI. The CDR3 contains 16 residues. The CDR3 reads CASRGTSGGSYNEQFF. In nucleotides, the CDR3 is TGTGCCAGCAGGGGTACTAGCGGCGGCTCCTACAATGAGCAGTTCTTC.

This clone was observed many times. The chain combines TRBV4-1 with TRBJ1-6; 9 bases are a match to TRBD1. Germline CDR1 reads MGHRA; CDR2 reads YSYEKL. Trimming removed 3 bases from V and 7 bases from J; junction bases left unmatched: 7. The CDR3 length is 16 residues. CDR3 sequence: CASSQGQGILNSPLHF. CDR3 in DNA: TGCGCCAGCAGCCAGGGACAGGGCATTCTCAATTCACCCCTCCACTTT.

The chain recombines TRBV6-5 with TRBJ2-1, with 12 bases aligning to TRBD1. CDR3 length: 12 amino acids. J lost 15 bases, V lost 6 bases, and 6 bases had no gene match. Germline V gene lookup returns CDR1 MNHEY and CDR2 SVGAGI. The CDR3 coding sequence is TGTGCCAGCAGAGCGGGGACAGGGGGCGCGTTCTTC. Its protein is CASRAGTGGAFF.

As to this clone: The same CDR3 is also encoded by other DNA sequences in this sample. The chain recombines TRBV19 with TRBJ1-6; D is unclear. V was clipped by 4 bases and J by 0 bases, with 7 bases between them. The CDR3 totals 15 residues. Germline loops: CDR1 LNHDA, CDR2 SQIVND (reference sequence). DNA for the CDR3: TGTGCCAGTAGTACGGGGAGCTCCTATAATTCACCCCTCCACTTT. Protein: CASSTGSSYNSPLHF.

This chain joins TRBV2 and TRBJ1-2, with 7 bases that match TRBD1. The germline V gene encodes CDR1 SNHLY and CDR2 FYNNEI. This CDR3 region has 15 residues. Germline trimming cut 7 bases from V and 6 bases from J; bases unmatched to any gene: 14. The CDR3 spells CASIQGVIPRDGYTF. CDR3 nucleotide sequence: TGTGCCAGCATCCAGGGGGTTATCCCCCGGGATGGCTACACCTTC.

The V call is TRBV5-4, the J call TRBJ2-3; D possibly corresponds to TRBD2 (6 bases). Per germline, CDR1 SGHNT and CDR2 YYREEE (reference sequence). The CDR3 has 15 amino acids. Trimming took 4 bases from V and 0 from J, leaving 12 bases between them. Here the CDR3 reads CASSPPGLSTDTQYF. The CDR3, as DNA: TGTGCCAGCAGCCCCCCGGGACTTAGCACAGATACGCAGTATTTT. The full variable domain, completed using reference TRBV5-4 and TRBJ2-3, is ETGVTQSPTHLIKTRGQQVTLRCSSQSGHNTVSWYQQALGQGPQFIFQYYREEENGRGNFPPRFSGLQFPNYSSELNVNALELDDSALYLCASSPPGLSTDTQYFGPGTRLTVL.

The CDR3 coding sequence is TGTGCCAGCAGTTCAGGGACACGACAAGAGACCCAGTACTTC. Amino acid sequence: CASSSGTRQETQYF. V usage is TRBV28 and J usage is TRBJ2-5, with a possible D match to TRBD1 (6 bases). From germline, CDR1 is MDHEN and CDR2 SYDVKM. This CDR3 is 14 amino acids long. Deletions cut 4 bases from V and 2 bases from J, with 11 bases between.

The genes are TRBV29-1 and TRBJ2-1; 16 positions agree with TRBD2. This CDR3 comprises 22 residues. The J segment lost 2 bases and the V segment lost 0 bases, leaving 16 bases of the junction unmatched. Germline values: CDR1 SQVTM, CDR2 ANQGSEA. CDR3 nucleotides: TGCAGCGTTGAAGATCGCCGACAGGGGACTAGCGGGGGGGCACCTGCCTACAATGAGCAGTTCTTC. Its translation: CSVEDRRQGTSGGAPAYNEQFF.

This chain joins TRBV3-1 (or the pseudogene TRBV3-2) and TRBJ1-2; D possibly corresponds to TRBD1 (6 bases). V lost 1 base and J 4 bases, leaving 16 bases between the germline ends. The CDR3 has 16 amino acids. Germline V gene lookup returns CDR1 LGHDT and CDR2 YNNKEL (reference sequence). This CDR3 reads CASSQGPDRRTYGYTF. The CDR3 region has the DNA TGTGCCAGCAGCCAAGGACCGGACAGACGGACCTATGGCTACACCTTC.

The CDR3 reads CASTSSRGRAEAFF. In DNA, the CDR3 is TGTGCCAGCACCTCTTCTCGGGGTAGGGCTGAAGCTTTCTTT. The V and J genes are TRBV5-6 and TRBJ1-1; D is undetermined. The CDR3 contains 14 residues. Trimming removed 6 bases from V and 6 bases from J, with 18 bases in between. The germline V gene encodes CDR1 SGHDT and CDR2 YYEEEE.

V and J are TRBV19 and TRBJ1-2, with D possibly being TRBD1 (6 bases). This CDR3 spans 13 amino acids. V was shortened by 5 bases and J by 4 bases, with 11 bases between the two germline ends. From germline, CDR1 is LNHDA and CDR2 SQIVND (reference sequence). CDR3 loop: CASSEDSLYGYTF. The CDR3 DNA reads as TGTGCCAGTAGTGAGGACAGCCTCTATGGCTACACCTTC.

This CDR3 is CASSPPGGSEQYF. CDR3 DNA sequence: TGTGCCAGCAGCCCCCCAGGAGGGAGCGAGCAGTACTTC. The gene calls are TRBV14 and TRBJ2-7; the D gene is possibly TRBD2 (6 bases). The CDR3 runs to 13 residues. V was cut by 4 bases and J by 6 bases, with 13 bases left in between. CDR1 is SGHDN and CDR2 is FVKESK in the germline V gene.

The V call is TRBV19, the J call TRBJ1-5; D perhaps matches TRBD1 (6 bases). This CDR3 has 14 amino acids. Per germline, CDR1 LNHDA and CDR2 SQIVND (reference sequence). The V gene lost 1 base and the J gene lost 7 bases, with 11 bases spanning the gap. The DNA for the CDR3 is TGTGCCAGTAGTATAGCGCAGGGGTCGCAGCCCCAGCATTTT. Translation: CASSIAQGSQPQHF.

This chain joins TRBV7-9 and TRBJ1-3, with D possibly TRBD1 on 6 matching bases. Trimming took 5 bases from V and 0 from J, leaving 17 bases between them. The CDR3 is made up of 17 amino acids. Germline lookup yields CDR1 SEHNR and CDR2 FQNEAQ (reference sequence). The CDR3 protein is CASSPTSGANSGNTIYF. The CDR3 coding sequence is TGTGCCAGCAGCCCTACCTCAGGGGCCAACTCTGGAAACACCATATATTTT.

The sample holds one count of this clone. The rearrangement uses TRBV2 and TRBJ2-7; a possible D gene is TRBD2 (5 bases). Germline V gives CDR1 SNHLY, CDR2 FYNNEI. There are 17 residues in the CDR3. Trimming removed 6 bases at V and 4 bases at J, with 25 bases between. The CDR3 here is CASRSRSTSSSAYEQYF. The CDR3 nucleotides are TGTGCCAGCAGGTCAAGATCTACTAGTTCGAGTGCGTACGAGCAGTACTTC.

The chain employs TRBV11-2 and TRBJ1-6; D might be TRBD1 (6 bases). The CDR3 has 19 residues. V was clipped by 4 bases and J by 2 bases, with 21 bases between them. The V gene's germline CDR1 is SGHAT and CDR2 FQNNGV. CDR3 region: CASSSGILGQFPYNSPLHF. Here the CDR3 DNA reads TGTGCCAGCAGCTCGGGGATATTAGGACAGTTCCCCTATAATTCACCCCTCCACTTT.

V is TRBV7-7 and J is TRBJ2-5, with D maybe TRBD1 (6 bases). The germline V gene encodes CDR1 SSHAT and CDR2 FNYEAQ (reference sequence). Trimming shortened V by 10 bases and J by 4 bases, and 16 bases separated the two germline ends. CDR3 length: 13 residues. The CDR3 spells CAITQGHGETQYF. The DNA of the CDR3 is TGTGCCATCACCCAGGGGCATGGAGAGACCCAGTACTTC.

This clone showed up just once. V is TRBV5-1 and J is TRBJ2-5, with no clear D. The CDR3 spans 14 residues. The V gene lost 2 bases and the J gene lost 5 bases, with 13 bases spanning the gap. The germline V gene has CDR1 SGHRS and CDR2 YFSETQ. The CDR3 coding sequence is TGCGCCAGCAGCTTCGACCCCAGGAAGGAGACCCAGTACTTC. Translation: CASSFDPRKETQYF.

The rearrangement joins TRBV7-9 to TRBJ2-1, with 9 bases lining up with TRBD2. The J segment lost 3 bases and the V segment lost 6 bases, leaving 15 bases of the junction unmatched. This CDR3 is 18 amino acids long. Per the germline V gene, CDR1 is SEHNR and CDR2 is FQNEAQ (reference sequence). This chain's CDR3 is CASSFTDGRGGYYNEQFF. The CDR3 coding sequence is TGTGCCAGCAGTTTTACCGATGGGCGGGGGGGATACTACAATGAGCAGTTCTTC.

The rearrangement links TRBV24-1 to TRBJ1-1; tentatively, D is TRBD1 (6 bases). Germline V gene sequence: CDR1 KGHDR, CDR2 SFDVKD. V was cut by 5 bases and J by 3 bases, with 24 bases left in between. The CDR3 has 18 residues. The CDR3 DNA reads TGTGCCACCAGTGCGCGAACTCTGGACAGAGCTGATTACACTGAAGCTTTCTTT. It codes for CATSARTLDRADYTEAFF.

This clone appeared once. The chain combines TRBV7-9 with TRBJ1-1; D uncertain. Germline V gives CDR1 SEHNR, CDR2 FQNEAQ (reference sequence). Trimming removed 5 bases from V and 3 bases from J, with 13 bases in between. The CDR3 covers 14 residues. The CDR3 sequence: CASSEFTGDTEAFF. The DNA of the CDR3 is TGTGCCAGCAGCGAATTTACCGGGGACACTGAAGCTTTCTTT.

The rearrangement joins TRBV7-9 to TRBJ1-3; TRBD1 is a possible D gene (6 bases). The ends were cut back, 0 bases at V and 5 bases at J, with 14 bases in the middle. The CDR3 extends over 16 amino acids. Germline assignment: CDR1 SEHNR and CDR2 FQNEAQ (reference sequence). The CDR3 protein is CASSLAAGAQRNTIYF. CDR3 DNA sequence: TGTGCCAGCAGCTTAGCGGCAGGGGCGCAAAGAAACACCATATATTTT. The full variable domain, completed using reference TRBV7-9 and TRBJ1-3, is DTGVSQNPRHKITKRGQNVTFRCDPISEHNRLYWYRQTLGQGPEFLTYFQNEAQLEKSRLLSDRFSAERPKGSFSTLEIQRTEQGDSAMYLCASSLAAGAQRNTIYFGEGSWLTVV.

V and J are TRBV3-1 (or the pseudogene TRBV3-2) and TRBJ2-1; 10 bases match TRBD2. Germline trimming cut 0 bases from V and 11 bases from J; bases unmatched to any gene: 7. The CDR3 consists of 15 residues. CDR1 and CDR2 (germline): LGHDT, YNNKEL (reference sequence). In nucleotides, the CDR3 is TGTGCCAGCAGCCAAGATCTAGCGGGGGCCCCAAAGCAGTTCTTC. This codes for CASSQDLAGAPKQFF.